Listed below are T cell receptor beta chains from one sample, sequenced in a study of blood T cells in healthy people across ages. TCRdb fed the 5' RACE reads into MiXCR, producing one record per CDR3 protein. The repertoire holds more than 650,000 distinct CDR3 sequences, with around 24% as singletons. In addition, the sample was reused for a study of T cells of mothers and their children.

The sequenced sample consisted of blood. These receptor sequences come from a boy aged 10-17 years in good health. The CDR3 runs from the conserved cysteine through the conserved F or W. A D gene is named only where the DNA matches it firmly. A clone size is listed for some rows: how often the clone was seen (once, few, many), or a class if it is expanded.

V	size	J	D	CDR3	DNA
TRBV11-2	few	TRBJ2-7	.	CASSLDLWVGGEQYF	TGTGCCAGCAGCTTAGATCTGTGGGTGGGAGGTGAGCAGTACTTC
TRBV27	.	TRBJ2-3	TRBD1	CASSLRTGISTDTQYF	TGTGCCAGCAGCCTCCGGACAGGTATATCCACAGATACGCAGTATTTT
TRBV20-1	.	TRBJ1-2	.	CSAWDASNYGYTF	TGCAGCGCTTGGGACGCCTCTAACTATGGCTACACCTTC
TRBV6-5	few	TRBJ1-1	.	CASSYGADTEAFF	TGTGCCAGCAGTTACGGGGCGGACACTGAAGCTTTCTTT
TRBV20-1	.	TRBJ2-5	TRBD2	CSARDQADGGYQETQYF	TGCAGTGCTAGAGATCAAGCGGACGGGGGGTACCAAGAGACCCAGTACTTC
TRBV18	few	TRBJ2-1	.	CASSGSSSYNEQFF	TGTGCCAGCTCGGGCAGCAGCTCCTACAATGAGCAGTTCTTC
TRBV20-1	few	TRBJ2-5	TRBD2	CSAETGAGARETQYF	TGCAGTGCCGAGACAGGAGCGGGGGCTCGAGAGACCCAGTACTTC
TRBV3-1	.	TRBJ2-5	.	CASRHTSVQETQYF	TGTGCCAGCAGACACACTAGTGTCCAAGAGACCCAGTACTTC
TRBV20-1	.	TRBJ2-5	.	CSADDRSLTQYF	TGCAGCGCCGACGACAGGTCTCTGACCCAGTACTTC
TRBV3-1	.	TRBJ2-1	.	CASSQVMGGYNEQFF	TGTGCCAGCAGCCAAGTGATGGGGGGATACAATGAGCAGTTCTTC
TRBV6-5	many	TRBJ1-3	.	CASSGGSGNTIYF	TGTGCCAGCAGTGGAGGGAGTGGAAACACCATATATTTT
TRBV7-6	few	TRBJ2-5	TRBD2	CASSWGGLAGEETQYF	TGTGCCAGCAGCTGGGGTGGGCTAGCGGGGGAAGAGACCCAGTACTTC
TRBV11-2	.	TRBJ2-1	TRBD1	CASSFLGTGFYYEQFF	TGTGCCAGCAGCTTTCTCGGGACAGGGTTTTATTATGAGCAGTTCTTC
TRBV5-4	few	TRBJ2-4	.	CASSSKVGLGSLNIQYF	TGTGCCAGCAGCTCCAAGGTGGGCCTTGGATCTTTAAACATTCAGTACTTC
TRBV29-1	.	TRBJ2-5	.	CSARVGRQETQYF	TGCAGCGCCCGTGTTGGAAGGCAAGAGACCCAGTACTTC
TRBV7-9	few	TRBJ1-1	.	CASSLAQRYTEAFF	TGTGCCAGCAGCTTAGCACAGAGGTACACTGAAGCTTTCTTT
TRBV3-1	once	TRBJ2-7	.	CASSQVGQGDSYEQYF	TGTGCCAGCAGCCAAGTAGGTCAGGGTGACTCCTACGAGCAGTACTTC
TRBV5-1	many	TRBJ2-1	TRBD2	CASSEPSGDHNEQFF	TGCGCCAGCAGCGAACCTAGCGGGGATCACAATGAGCAGTTCTTC
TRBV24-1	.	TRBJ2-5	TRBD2	CATSDLTSGGQTQYF	TGTGCCACCAGTGATCTGACTAGCGGGGGGCAGACCCAGTACTTC
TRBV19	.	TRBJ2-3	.	CASVPGTPTDTQYF	TGTGCCAGTGTCCCCGGGACCCCCACAGATACGCAGTATTTT
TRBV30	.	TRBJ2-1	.	CAWSVRERQVAGGYNEQFF	TGTGCCTGGAGTGTACGGGAGAGGCAGGTCGCAGGGGGCTACAATGAGCAGTTCTTC
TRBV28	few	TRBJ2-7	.	CASSLDSGEQYF	TGTGCCAGCAGTTTGGACAGTGGCGAGCAGTACTTC
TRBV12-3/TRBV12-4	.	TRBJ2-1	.	CASSPRTSYNEQFF	TGTGCCAGCAGTCCCCGGACGAGTTACAATGAGCAGTTCTTC
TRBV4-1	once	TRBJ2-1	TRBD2	CASSLPASGLFYNEQFF	TGCGCCAGCAGCCTTCCGGCTAGCGGATTGTTCTACAATGAGCAGTTCTTC
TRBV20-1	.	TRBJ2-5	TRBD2	CSAFPPGLRETQYF	TGCAGTGCTTTTCCACCGGGACTAAGGGAGACCCAGTACTTC
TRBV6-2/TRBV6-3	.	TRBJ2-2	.	CASSWSLNLGNTGELFF	TGTGCCAGCAGCTGGAGTCTAAATCTCGGCAACACCGGGGAGCTGTTTTTT
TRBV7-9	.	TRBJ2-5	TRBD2	CASSPQPGLAGGYQETQYF	TGTGCCAGCAGCCCACAGCCGGGACTAGCGGGGGGGTACCAAGAGACCCAGTACTTC
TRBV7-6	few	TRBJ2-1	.	CASSLEVLQVKGPYYNEQFF	TGTGCCAGCAGCTTAGAGGTCCTACAGGTAAAAGGGCCATACTACAATGAGCAGTTCTTC
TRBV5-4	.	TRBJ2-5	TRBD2	CASSLTGGPKTQYF	TGTGCCAGCAGCTTAACGGGGGGGCCCAAGACCCAGTACTTC
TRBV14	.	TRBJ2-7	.	CASSQPPAGKQYF	TGTGCCAGCAGCCAACCACCTGCGGGGAAGCAGTACTTC
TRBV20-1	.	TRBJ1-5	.	CSARDGLDQPQHF	TGCAGTGCTAGAGATGGTTTGGATCAGCCCCAGCATTTT
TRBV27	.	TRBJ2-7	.	CASSPIPVGSYEQYF	TGTGCCAGCAGTCCAATACCAGTAGGGTCCTACGAGCAGTACTTC
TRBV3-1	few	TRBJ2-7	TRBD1	CASSPSPTGSSYEQYF	TGTGCCAGCAGCCCGTCTCCGACAGGGAGCTCCTACGAGCAGTACTTC
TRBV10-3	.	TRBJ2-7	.	CAISEEGDEQYF	TGTGCCATCAGTGAAGAAGGGGACGAGCAGTACTTC
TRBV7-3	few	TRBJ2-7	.	CASSPVARGEQYF	TGTGCCAGCAGCCCGGTCGCCAGAGGCGAGCAGTACTTC
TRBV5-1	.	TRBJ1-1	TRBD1	CASSLSPKLAHRGTEAFF	TGCGCCAGCAGCCTTAGCCCTAAACTGGCGCACAGGGGGACTGAAGCTTTCTTT
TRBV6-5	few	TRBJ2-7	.	CAKARRDRRNEQYF	TGTGCCAAGGCCAGAAGGGATCGGCGGAACGAGCAGTACTTC